The 14 T cell receptor beta chains presented below share a single source sample, sequenced in a study of T cells in Graves' hyperthyroidism and ophthalmopathy. TCR beta CDR3 regions were amplified from RNA transcripts. First-round RT-PCR targeting the TCR CDR3 was performed with the HTBI primer set. TCRdb reprocessed the multiplex PCR reads via MiXCR and lists one record per CDR3 protein. The sample records some 380,000 distinct CDR3 sequences, about 13% being singletons. Sequencing was done on a sample of blood. Receptors originate from a man aged 25 to 40 with Graves' hyperthyroidism that later progressed to Graves' ophthalmopathy.

This clonotype showed up many times. CDR3 coding DNA: TGTGCCAGCAGCTTGTCTTACAGGGTAACTGAAGCTTTCTTT. This translates into CASSLSYRVTEAFF. V usage is TRBV5-5 and J usage is TRBJ1-1; perhaps TRBD1 as D (6 bases). The V and J ends lost 1 base and 5 bases respectively, with 12 bases between them. The CDR3 extends over 14 amino acids. The V gene's germline CDR1 is SGHKS and CDR2 YYEKEE (reference sequence).

This chain connects TRBV10-3 to TRBJ2-5; D possibly corresponds to TRBD1 (6 bases). Germline CDR1 and CDR2: ENHRY and SYGVKD. The germline V and J ends were trimmed by 5 bases and 5 bases, with 9 bases remaining between them. CDR3 length: 12 residues. The CDR3: CAISRQGETQYF. In nucleotides, the CDR3 is TGTGCCATCAGTCGGCAGGGGGAGACCCAGTACTTC.

This clonotype was recorded at least ten times. This chain connects TRBV20-1 to TRBJ1-5; a possible D gene is TRBD1 (6 bases). CDR3 size: 14 residues. Germline loops: CDR1 DFQATT, CDR2 SNEGSKA (reference sequence). The V end lost 1 base, the J end lost 5 bases, and 12 bases lay between the germline ends. CDR3 DNA sequence: TGCAGTGCTAGAGTCGCGACAGGCTATCAGCCCCAGCATTTT. It codes for CSARVATGYQPQHF.

Only a few counts were recorded for this clonotype. This chain uses TRBV7-9 with TRBJ1-6; D remains unclear. The V end was cut by 5 bases, the J end by 0 bases, with 8 bases between. The CDR3 length is 15 residues. CDR1 and CDR2 from the germline V gene are SEHNR and FQNEAQ (reference sequence). The CDR3 DNA follows: TGTGCCAGCAGCGAGGACTTCTCCTATAATTCACCCCTCCACTTT. Amino acid sequence: CASSEDFSYNSPLHF.

This clonotype was picked up many times. The chain recombines TRBV6-1 with TRBJ1-5, with TRBD1 matching 7 bases. The CDR3 is made up of 17 amino acids. Trimming at V came to 4 bases and at J to 3 bases, leaving 12 bases not matched to a gene. Germline V CDR1 and CDR2: MNHNS, SASEGT. The CDR3 spells CASSAPNYRGSNQPQHF. The CDR3 nucleotides are TGTGCCAGCAGTGCCCCAAACTACAGGGGTTCCAATCAGCCCCAGCATTTT.

The rearrangement uses TRBV6-1 and TRBJ1-2, with no clear D. The V end was cut by 3 bases, the J end by 5 bases, with 1 base between. From germline, CDR1 is MNHNS and CDR2 SASEGT. The CDR3 contains 10 residues. The DNA of the CDR3 is TGTGCCAGCAGTGATTATGGCTACACCTTC. Protein sequence: CASSDYGYTF.

This clonotype came up many times. The genes are TRBV28 and TRBJ1-2, with 11 bases that match TRBD1. Looked up from germline, CDR1 is MDHEN and CDR2 is SYDVKM. CDR3 length: 17 amino acids. Trimming removed 5 bases from V and 4 bases from J; junction bases left unmatched: 12. The chain's CDR3 is CASSPILDRGQIYGYTF. The CDR3 coding sequence is TGTGCCAGCAGTCCGATCCTGGACAGGGGGCAGATCTATGGCTACACCTTC.

Ten or more counts support this clonotype. The V and J genes are TRBV28 and TRBJ2-2; D remains ambiguous. The V end lost 4 bases, the J end lost 1 base, and 4 bases lay between the germline ends. The V gene's germline CDR1 is MDHEN and CDR2 SYDVKM. This CDR3 region has 13 residues. DNA for the CDR3: TGTGCCAGCAGTTCCAGGAACACCGGGGAGCTGTTTTTT. Its protein is CASSSRNTGELFF.

This clonotype was seen many times. The V and J genes are TRBV27 and TRBJ1-2, with 11 bases identical to TRBD1. V was pared by 5 bases and J by 5 bases, with 7 bases of the junction left unmatched. This CDR3 is 15 amino acids long. Germline V CDR1 and CDR2: MNHEY, SMNVEV (reference sequence). This CDR3 is CASSNPGTGGYGYTF. The CDR3 DNA follows: TGTGCCAGCAGTAATCCCGGGACAGGGGGGTATGGCTACACCTTC.

This rearrangement joins TRBV6-1 to TRBJ2-6, with TRBD1 matching 11 bases. The germline gives CDR1 MNHNS, CDR2 SASEGT. This CDR3 comprises 18 residues. The ends lost 2 bases at V and 3 bases at J; junction bases unmatched: 6. CDR3 loop: CASSEFGTGGYGANVLTF. CDR3 DNA: TGTGCCAGCAGTGAATTCGGGACAGGGGGTTATGGGGCCAACGTCCTGACTTTC.

This clonotype has only a few counts. CDR3 sequence: CASSQAGGYGEKLFF. DNA of the CDR3: TGTGCCAGCAGCCAAGCTGGAGGATATGGCGAAAAACTGTTTTTT. The V gene is TRBV14, the J gene TRBJ1-4; D is undetermined. The CDR3 consists of 15 residues. From germline, CDR1 is SGHDN and CDR2 FVKESK. V was pared by 1 base and J by 8 bases, with 14 bases between.

As concerns this clonotype: This may arise from a read error, as a much more abundant clone is one base away. V and J are TRBV2 and TRBJ2-1, with D uncertain. Germline V gene lookup returns CDR1 SNHLY and CDR2 FYNNEI. The CDR3 is 12 residues long. The CDR3 DNA follows: TGTACCAACCTTGGGCGGTACAATGAGCAGTTCTTC. Translated, it gives CTNLGRYNEQFF.

The CDR3 reads CATSKRSGELFF. CDR3 DNA sequence: TGTGCCACCAGCAAGAGATCCGGGGAGCTGTTTTTT. The chain combines TRBV15 with TRBJ2-2; D is unclear. There are 12 residues in the CDR3. The V gene's germline CDR1 is LNHNV and CDR2 YYDKDF (reference sequence). V lost 4 bases to trimming and J lost 6 bases, with 6 bases between them.

The genes are TRBV12-3 or TRBV12-4 and TRBJ2-5, with 9 bases fitting TRBD2. The CDR3 is made up of 15 amino acids. V shed 1 base, J shed 4 bases, and the junction held 4 bases outside the gene matches. The CDR3, as DNA: TGTGCCAGCAGTTTAGGCCCAGCGGGAGGAGAGACCCAGTACTTC. Translating gives CASSLGPAGGETQYF.